A selection of T cell receptor beta chains follows, all from one sample in a study of read filtering for tumor transcriptome and immune sequencing. TCRdb reprocessed the reads with MiXCR, giving one entry per CDR3 protein. The sample has 20,000 to 30,000 distinct CDR3 sequences; 20% are singletons. Sequences were obtained from a population of CD138-negative cells sorted from bone marrow. These TCRs come from a donor at least 40 years old with multiple myeloma. CDR3s include the opening cysteine and the closing phenylalanine or tryptophan. A D gene is named only where the DNA matches it firmly. Clone size is stated in some rows and not others, as once, few, many or a class when expanded.

TRBJ2-1,medium-sized,-,TRBV7-2,CASSLVEGRYNEQFF,TGTGCCAGCAGCTTAGTGGAGGGCCGCTACAATGAGCAGTTCTTC
TRBJ2-1,many,-,TRBV28,CASSLRGVGTSEQFF,TGTGCCAGCAGTTTGCGGGGAGTGGGGACGAGTGAGCAGTTCTTC
TRBJ2-1,medium-sized,TRBD2,TRBV29-1,CSVGTSGRAVEQFF,TGCAGCGTAGGGACTAGCGGGAGGGCGGTTGAGCAGTTCTTC
TRBJ2-3,many,TRBD2,TRBV5-1,CASTQREGTDTQYF,TGCGCCAGCACACAGCGGGAGGGCACAGATACGCAGTATTTT
TRBJ2-3,many,TRBD2,TRBV4-1,CASSQDSGGRALDTQYF,TGCGCCAGCAGCCAAGATAGTGGCGGGAGGGCCCTAGATACGCAGTATTTT
TRBJ2-2,many,-,TRBV24-1,CATSAPTDGNTGELFF,TGTGCCACCAGTGCCCCAACGGACGGGAACACCGGGGAGCTGTTTTTT
TRBJ2-1,many,-,TRBV29-1,CSNSPAPYNEQFF,TGCAGCAATAGTCCTGCCCCCTACAATGAGCAGTTCTTC
TRBJ1-4,many,-,TRBV7-9,CASSPSEGAINEKLFF,TGTGCCAGCAGCCCCTCAGAGGGTGCCATTAATGAAAAACTGTTTTTT
TRBJ1-5,many,TRBD1,TRBV12-3/TRBV12-4,CASSLMWDRLDQPQHF,TGTGCCAGCAGTTTAATGTGGGACAGGCTTGATCAGCCCCAGCATTTT
TRBJ2-1,many,TRBD1,TRBV5-1,CASSLGAGQGTYNEQFF,TGCGCCAGCAGCTTGGGGGCCGGACAGGGAACCTACAATGAGCAGTTCTTC
TRBJ2-3,many,-,TRBV25-1,CASSSLNTQYF,TGTGCCAGCAGCTCCCTAAATACGCAGTATTTT
TRBJ2-3,many,-,TRBV2,CASSVLLSTDTQYF,TGTGCCAGCAGCGTACTTTTAAGCACAGATACGCAGTATTTT
TRBJ1-1,-,-,TRBV28,CASRSTNSRGGSLTEAFF,TGTGCCAGCAGGTCGACAAACTCTAGGGGGGGCTCCCTCACTGAAGCTTTCTTT
TRBJ2-5,many,-,TRBV24-1,CATSKTETQYF,TGTGCCACCAGTAAAACGGAGACCCAGTACTTC
TRBJ1-2,many,-,TRBV6-2/TRBV6-3,CASSYSLRADEDGYTF,TGTGCCAGCAGTTATTCCCTACGGGCAGACGAAGATGGCTACACCTTC
TRBJ2-1,medium-sized,-,TRBV5-1,CASSLGGTSNEQFF,TGCGCCAGCAGCTTGGGCGGGACAAGTAATGAGCAGTTCTTC
TRBJ2-1,many,TRBD1,TRBV29-1,CSAADRVGISYNEQFF,TGCAGCGCCGCGGACAGGGTGGGGATCTCCTACAATGAGCAGTTCTTC
TRBJ2-4,many,TRBD2,TRBV28,CASSPTGLALAKNIQYF,TGTGCCAGCAGCCCGACGGGACTAGCGCTAGCCAAAAACATTCAGTACTTC
TRBJ2-3,many,TRBD2,TRBV5-1,CASSIGLAQSTDTQYF,TGCGCCAGCAGCATAGGACTAGCTCAGAGCACAGATACGCAGTATTTT
TRBJ2-7,-,TRBD2,TRBV5-1,CASSLASGSCEQYF,TGCGCCAGCAGCTTGGCTAGCGGGAGCTGCGAGCAGTACTTC
TRBJ2-3,many,-,TRBV20-1,CSASWDAGNTDTQYF,TGCAGTGCCTCCTGGGACGCGGGGAACACAGATACGCAGTATTTT
TRBJ2-7,many,TRBD2,TRBV20-1,CSARDQIAGPSYEQYF,TGCAGTGCTAGAGACCAAATAGCGGGACCATCCTACGAGCAGTACTTC
TRBJ2-7,many,-,TRBV5-1,CASRAGTYSYEQYF,TGCGCCAGCAGAGCCGGGACTTACTCCTACGAGCAGTACTTC
TRBJ1-1,once,-,TRBV7-9,CASSFGQENTEAFF,TGTGCCAGCAGCTTTGGTCAAGAGAACACTGAAGCTTTCTTT
TRBJ1-1,few,-,TRBV5-4,CASSSGPRQAIMNTEAFF,TGTGCCAGCAGCTCAGGCCCCCGACAGGCCATCATGAACACTGAAGCTTTCTTT
TRBJ2-7,many,-,TRBV29-1,CSVVRGPETQYF,TGCAGCGTTGTGAGAGGGCCCGAGACACAGTACTTC
TRBJ2-1,few,TRBD2,TRBV18,CASSLSGSAYNEQFF,TGTGCCAGCTCACTTAGCGGGAGCGCTTACAATGAGCAGTTCTTC
TRBJ2-7,many,-,TRBV20-1,CSARDRGKGWGEQYF,TGCAGTGCTAGAGATCGCGGAAAAGGTTGGGGCGAGCAGTACTTC
TRBJ2-5,-,TRBD2,TRBV7-9,CASSLWTRFKETQYF,TGTGCCAGCAGCTTATGGACTAGGTTTAAAGAGACCCAGTACTTC
TRBJ2-1,medium-sized,TRBD2,TRBV5-6,CASSLITSGGPDNEQFF,TGTGCCAGCAGCTTAATAACTAGCGGGGGCCCTGACAATGAGCAGTTCTTC
TRBJ2-2,many,-,TRBV6-2/TRBV6-3,CASIYGAAFSTGELFF,TGTGCCAGCATCTACGGTGCTGCTTTTTCCACCGGGGAGCTGTTTTTT
TRBJ1-1,many,-,TRBV7-3,CASSQGGGEAFF,TGTGCCAGCAGCCAAGGCGGGGGTGAAGCTTTCTTT
TRBJ1-1,many,-,TRBV2,CASLVRGNTEAFF,TGTGCCAGCCTGGTGAGGGGGAACACTGAAGCTTTCTTT
TRBJ2-4,few,-,TRBV6-6,CASSYRLDIQYF,TGTGCCAGCAGTTACAGGCTAGACATTCAGTACTTC
TRBJ2-3,many,TRBD2,TRBV6-1,CASSGRTSGTDTQYF,TGTGCCAGCAGTGGTAGGACTAGCGGCACAGATACGCAGTATTTT
TRBJ2-5,-,-,TRBV4-2,CASSRATKGQGGSGGRETQCF,TGTGCCAGCAGCCGCGCCACGAAGGGACAGGGAGGTAGCGGGGGCAGGGAGACCCAGTGCTTC
TRBJ2-1,many,-,TRBV3-1,CASSRIGRLDEQFF,TGTGCCAGCAGTCGTATAGGTAGGCTGGATGAGCAGTTCTTC
TRBJ2-3,many,TRBD2,TRBV20-1,CSAAGVDTQYF,TGCAGTGCTGCGGGAGTAGATACGCAGTATTTT
TRBJ2-5,-,-,TRBV27,CASSLLPGRQETQYF,TGTGCCAGCAGTTTACTTCCAGGGAGGCAAGAGACCCAGTACTTC
TRBJ2-1,medium-sized,TRBD2,TRBV7-9,CASSFGLAGARDFF,TGTGCCAGCAGCTTCGGACTAGCGGGGGCCCGGGATTTCTTC
TRBJ2-3,many,TRBD2,TRBV7-9,CATRAGVGTDTQYF,TGTGCCACACGAGCGGGAGTTGGCACAGATACGCAGTATTTT
TRBJ2-7,many,-,TRBV19,CASSPADRYPYEQYF,TGTGCCAGTAGTCCCGCCGACAGGTACCCCTACGAGCAGTACTTC
TRBJ2-7,many,TRBD2,TRBV7-2,CASSPAGLAATYEQYF,TGTGCCAGCAGCCCTGCGGGACTAGCGGCTACCTACGAGCAGTACTTC
TRBJ2-5,many,-,TRBV28,CASSLGGGGKETQYF,TGTGCCAGCAGTTTAGGAGGAGGCGGGAAAGAGACCCAGTACTTC
TRBJ2-1,many,TRBD1,TRBV19,CASSIGDRGENEQFF,TGTGCCAGTAGTATCGGGGACAGGGGTGAAAATGAGCAGTTCTTC
TRBJ2-5,many,TRBD2,TRBV28,CASSSPSGLAGSETQYF,TGTGCCAGCAGTTCCCCCTCGGGACTAGCGGGATCAGAGACCCAGTACTTC
TRBJ2-1,many,TRBD2,TRBV10-3,CAISELTSGWGNEQFF,TGTGCCATCAGTGAGCTGACTAGCGGGTGGGGGAATGAGCAGTTCTTC
TRBJ1-1,many,-,TRBV7-3,CASSLGWNTEAFF,TGTGCCAGCAGCCTGGGATGGAACACTGAAGCTTTCTTT
TRBJ1-5,few,-,TRBV20-1,CSASWDLGSSNQPQHF,TGCAGTGCTAGTTGGGACCTTGGGAGTAGCAATCAGCCCCAGCATTTT
TRBJ2-3,few,TRBD2,TRBV11-2,CASSLFASGSDTQYF,TGTGCCAGCAGCTTATTTGCTAGCGGGAGTGATACGCAGTATTTT
TRBJ2-7,many,TRBD1,TRBV5-8,CASSLDGTGKTEQYF,TGTGCCAGCAGCTTGGATGGGACAGGGAAGACCGAGCAGTACTTC
TRBJ2-1,many,-,TRBV28,CASSSSENEQFF,TGTGCCAGCAGTTCATCCGAGAATGAGCAGTTCTTC
TRBJ2-2,-,-,TRBV14,CASSPFSGGAGNTGELFF,TGTGCCAGCAGCCCGTTCTCGGGGGGCGCGGGGAACACCGGGGAGCTGTTTTTT
TRBJ1-1,-,-,TRBV30,CAWRGPGRTEAFF,TGTGCCTGGAGGGGACCCGGGAGGACTGAAGCTTTCTTT